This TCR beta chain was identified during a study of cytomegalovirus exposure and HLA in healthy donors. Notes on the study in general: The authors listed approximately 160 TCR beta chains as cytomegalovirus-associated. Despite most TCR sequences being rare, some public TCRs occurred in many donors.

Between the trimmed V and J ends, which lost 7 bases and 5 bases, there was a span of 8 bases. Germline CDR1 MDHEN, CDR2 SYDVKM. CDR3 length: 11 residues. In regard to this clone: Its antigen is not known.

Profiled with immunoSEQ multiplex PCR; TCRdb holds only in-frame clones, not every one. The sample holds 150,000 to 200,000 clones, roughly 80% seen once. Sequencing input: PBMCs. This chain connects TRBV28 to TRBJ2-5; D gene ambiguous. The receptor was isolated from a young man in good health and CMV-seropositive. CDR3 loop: CASTSEETQYF. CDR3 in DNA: TGTGCCAGCACCTCCGAGGAGACCCAGTACTTC.